The T cell receptor (beta chain) described here comes from a study of cytomegalovirus exposure and HLA in healthy donors. PCR was performed using 60 Vbeta and 13 Jbeta primers. TCRdb's table, derived via immunoSEQ multiplex PCR, lists solely in-frame clones and lacks some. This sample's table has 120,000 to 150,000 clones. Looked up from germline, CDR1 is SQVTM and CDR2 is ANQGSEA. Trimming shortened V by 7 bases and J by 1 base, and 13 bases separated the two germline ends. The CDR3 extends over 13 amino acids. With respect to this clone: What it binds is not known.

Likely unrecorded immune exposures existed in these nominally healthy donors. Study results and limitations: An ancestry cluster, one associated with Asian ancestry, reportedly showed fewer N-insertions than the approximately 650-donor mean in a later analysis. Presence/absence comparisons presumed near-even sequencing depth among donors.

The source is a young woman in good health and CMV-seronegative. Sequencing used PBMCs. This sequence joins TRBV29-1 and TRBJ1-1; D is possibly TRBD1 (6 bases). The CDR3 loop is CSASQGSNTEAFF. In DNA, the CDR3 is TGCAGCGCTTCACAGGGCTCGAACACTGAAGCTTTCTTT.